This paragraph reports one T cell receptor (beta chain). Its antigen is not identified. Germline V gene data show CDR1 as MNHEY and CDR2 as SMNVEV (reference sequence). Between the trimmed V and J ends, which lost 3 bases and 3 bases, there was a span of 8 bases. The CDR3 is 13 residues long. This specimen comes from a study of CD8+ T cells in alopecia areata. Whole-study results and caveats: Alphabeta T cells residing in normal skin are also sequenced in scalp samples.

Extracted RNA was reverse transcribed into cDNA, the sequencing template. Profiled with immunoSEQ multiplex PCR; TCRdb holds only in-frame clones, not every one. This sample has 100,000 to 120,000 clones, with 45% to 60% found just once. Source material: NKG2D-low CD8+ T cells sorted from blood. The receptor's source is a human donor with alopecia areata. This chain connects TRBV27 to TRBJ1-2; the D is unclear. The CDR3 loop is CASSFAGDYGYTF. For the CDR3, the DNA is TGTGCCAGCAGTTTTGCCGGGGACTATGGCTACACCTTC.